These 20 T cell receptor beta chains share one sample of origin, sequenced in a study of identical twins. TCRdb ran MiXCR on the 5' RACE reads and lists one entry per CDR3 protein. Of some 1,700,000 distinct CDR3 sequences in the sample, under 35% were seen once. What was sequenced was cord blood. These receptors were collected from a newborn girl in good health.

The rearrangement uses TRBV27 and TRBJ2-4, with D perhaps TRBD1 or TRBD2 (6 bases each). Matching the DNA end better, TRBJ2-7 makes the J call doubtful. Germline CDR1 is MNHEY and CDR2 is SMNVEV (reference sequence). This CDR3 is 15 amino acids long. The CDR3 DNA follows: TGTGCCAGCAGTTTAGCACTCGGGGGCAACTACGAGCAGTACTTC. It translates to CASSLALGGNYEQYF.

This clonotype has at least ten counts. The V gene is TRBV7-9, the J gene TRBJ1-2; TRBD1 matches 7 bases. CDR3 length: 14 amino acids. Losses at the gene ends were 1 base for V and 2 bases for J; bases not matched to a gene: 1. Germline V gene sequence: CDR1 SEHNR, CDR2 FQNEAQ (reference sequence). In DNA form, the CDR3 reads TGTGCCAGCAGCTTAGAGACAGGGAACTATGGCTACACCTTC. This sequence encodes CASSLETGNYGYTF.

Here the CDR3 DNA reads TGTGCTAGTGGTTTTGCAAATCCTCACAGGGGTTCGCCCCTCCACTTT. It translates to CASGFANPHRGSPLHF. J is TRBJ1-6 and V is TRBV12-5; 7 nucleotides match TRBD1. The junction had 15 bases not matched to a gene; V was cut back by 3 bases and J by 13 bases. The germline V gene encodes CDR1 LGHNT and CDR2 FRNRAP. The CDR3 is made up of 16 amino acids.

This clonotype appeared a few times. CDR3 region: CSASPTGTYGYTF. Written as DNA, the CDR3 is TGCAGTGCTAGCCCGACAGGGACCTATGGCTACACCTTC. The chain uses TRBV20-1 and TRBJ1-2; TRBD1 matches 7 bases. The V segment lost 3 bases and the J segment 4 bases; nucleotides outside the gene matches: 5. CDR3 length equals 13 residues. Germline assignment: CDR1 DFQATT and CDR2 SNEGSKA (reference sequence).

In DNA form, the CDR3 reads TGCAGCGTTGGCAGGATACAGGGGGCTAAGTCCTACAATGAGCAGTTCTTC. This translates into CSVGRIQGAKSYNEQFF. The rearrangement uses TRBV29-1 and TRBJ2-1; TRBD1 matches 9 bases. This CDR3 has 17 residues. Germline V gene sequence: CDR1 SQVTM, CDR2 ANQGSEA. Unmatched junction bases numbered 11, after V lost 4 bases and J lost 1 base.

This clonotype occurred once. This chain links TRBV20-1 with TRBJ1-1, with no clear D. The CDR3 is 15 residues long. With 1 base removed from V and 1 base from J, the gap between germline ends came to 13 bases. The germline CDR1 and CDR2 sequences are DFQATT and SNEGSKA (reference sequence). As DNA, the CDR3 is TGCAGTGCTAGAGTTGTCGGGCAGCCGAACACTGAAGCTTTCTTT. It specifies CSARVVGQPNTEAFF.

The CDR3 region is CASRSEGDTQYF. The CDR3 DNA sequence: TGTGCCAGCAGGTCCGAGGGGGATACGCAGTATTTT. The rearrangement uses TRBV5-5 and TRBJ2-3; D tentatively reads TRBD1 or TRBD2 (5 bases each). Trimming removed 5 bases from V and 6 bases from J, with 10 bases in between. CDR1 and CDR2 (germline): SGHKS, YYEKEE (reference sequence). This CDR3 contains 12 residues.

DNA of the CDR3: TGTGCTAGTGCCCCCCGACAGGACCTAGCCAAAAACATTCAGTACTTC. This encodes CASAPRQDLAKNIQYF. This chain links TRBV12-5 with TRBJ2-4, with D tentatively TRBD1 (6 bases). V lost 7 bases, J lost 0 bases, and 16 bases lay in between. Germline V gives CDR1 LGHNT, CDR2 FRNRAP. The CDR3 sequence is 16 residues long. The full variable domain, in which reference TRBV12-5 and TRBJ2-4 provide the parts outside the CDR3, is DARVTQTPRHKVTEMGQEVTMRCQPILGHNTVFWYRQTMMQGLELLAYFRNRAPLDDSGMPKDRFSAEMPDATLATLKIQPSEPRDSAVYFCASAPRQDLAKNIQYFGAGTRLSVL.

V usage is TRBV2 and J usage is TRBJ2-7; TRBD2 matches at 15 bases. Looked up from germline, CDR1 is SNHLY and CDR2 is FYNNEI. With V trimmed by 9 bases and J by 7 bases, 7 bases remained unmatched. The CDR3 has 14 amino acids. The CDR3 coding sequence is TGTGCCAGGGGGACTAGCGGGAGGAGGCATGAGCAGTACTTC. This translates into CARGTSGRRHEQYF.

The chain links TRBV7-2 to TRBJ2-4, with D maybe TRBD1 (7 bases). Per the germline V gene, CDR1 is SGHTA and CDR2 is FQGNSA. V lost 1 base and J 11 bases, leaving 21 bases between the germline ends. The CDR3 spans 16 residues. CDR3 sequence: CASSLGGKTGSRVQYF. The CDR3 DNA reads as TGTGCCAGCAGCTTAGGCGGGAAGACAGGGAGTCGGGTTCAGTACTTC.

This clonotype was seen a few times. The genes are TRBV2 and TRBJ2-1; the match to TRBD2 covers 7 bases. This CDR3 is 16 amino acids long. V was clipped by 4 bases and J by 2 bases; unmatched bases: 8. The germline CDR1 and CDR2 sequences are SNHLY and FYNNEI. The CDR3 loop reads CASSGGSGITYNEQFF. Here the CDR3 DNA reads TGTGCCAGCAGTGGGGGGAGCGGGATAACCTACAATGAGCAGTTCTTC.

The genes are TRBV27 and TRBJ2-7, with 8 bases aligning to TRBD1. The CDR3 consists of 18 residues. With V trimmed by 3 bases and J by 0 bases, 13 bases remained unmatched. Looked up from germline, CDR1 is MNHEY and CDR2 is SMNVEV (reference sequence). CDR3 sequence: CASSFSGQGKSLSYEQYF. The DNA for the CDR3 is TGTGCCAGCAGTTTCTCCGGACAGGGAAAATCCCTCTCCTACGAGCAGTACTTC.

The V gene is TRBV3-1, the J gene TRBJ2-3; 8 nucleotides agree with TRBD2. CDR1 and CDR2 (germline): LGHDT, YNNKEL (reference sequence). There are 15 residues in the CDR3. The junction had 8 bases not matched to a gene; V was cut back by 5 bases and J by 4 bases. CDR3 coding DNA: TGTGCCAGCAGCTACGGGGGGGCCTTTGCAGATACGCAGTATTTT. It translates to CASSYGGAFADTQYF.

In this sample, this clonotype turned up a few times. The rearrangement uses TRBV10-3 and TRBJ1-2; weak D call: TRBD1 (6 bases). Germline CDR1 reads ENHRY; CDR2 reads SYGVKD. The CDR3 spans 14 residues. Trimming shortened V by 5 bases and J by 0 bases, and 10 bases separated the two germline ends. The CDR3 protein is CAISRDKSNYGYTF. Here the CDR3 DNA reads TGTGCCATCAGTCGGGACAAGTCTAACTATGGCTACACCTTC.

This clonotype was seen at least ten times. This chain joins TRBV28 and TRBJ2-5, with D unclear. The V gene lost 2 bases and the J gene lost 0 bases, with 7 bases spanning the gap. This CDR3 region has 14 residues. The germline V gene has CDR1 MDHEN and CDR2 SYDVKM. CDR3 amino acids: CASSLKGYQETQYF. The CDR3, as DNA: TGTGCCAGCAGTTTAAAGGGTTACCAAGAGACCCAGTACTTC.

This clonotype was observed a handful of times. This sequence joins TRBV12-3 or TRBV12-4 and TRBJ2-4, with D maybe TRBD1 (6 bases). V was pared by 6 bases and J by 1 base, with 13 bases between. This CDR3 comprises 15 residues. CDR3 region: CASRPQGRAKNIQYF. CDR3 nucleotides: TGTGCCAGCAGACCACAGGGTAGGGCCAAAAACATTCAGTACTTC.

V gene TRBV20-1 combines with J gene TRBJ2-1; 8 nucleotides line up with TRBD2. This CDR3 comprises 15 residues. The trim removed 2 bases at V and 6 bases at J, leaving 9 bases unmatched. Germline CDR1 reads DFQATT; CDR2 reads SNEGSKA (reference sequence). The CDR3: CSARPPGLVSNEQFF. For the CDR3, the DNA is TGCAGTGCTAGACCCCCGGGACTAGTCTCCAATGAGCAGTTCTTC.

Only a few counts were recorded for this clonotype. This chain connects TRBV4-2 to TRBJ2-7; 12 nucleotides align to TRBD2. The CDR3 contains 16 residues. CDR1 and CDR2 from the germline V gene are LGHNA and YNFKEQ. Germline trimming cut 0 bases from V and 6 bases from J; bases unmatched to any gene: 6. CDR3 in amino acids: CASSQDRLAGGAEQYF. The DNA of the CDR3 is TGTGCCAGCAGCCAAGATCGCCTAGCGGGAGGGGCCGAGCAGTACTTC.

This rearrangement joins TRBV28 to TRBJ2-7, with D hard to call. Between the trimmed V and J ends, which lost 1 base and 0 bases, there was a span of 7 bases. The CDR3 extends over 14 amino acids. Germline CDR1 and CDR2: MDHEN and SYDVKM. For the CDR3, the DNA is TGTGCCAGCAGTTTATTCCCAGTCTCCTACGAGCAGTACTTC. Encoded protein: CASSLFPVSYEQYF.

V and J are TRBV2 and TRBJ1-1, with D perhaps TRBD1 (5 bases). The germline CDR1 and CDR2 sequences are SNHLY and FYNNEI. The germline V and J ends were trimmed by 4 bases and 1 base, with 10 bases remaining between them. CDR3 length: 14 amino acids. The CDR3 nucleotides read TGTGCCAGCAGTGGAAACAGGAAGAACACTGAAGCTTTCTTT. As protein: CASSGNRKNTEAFF.